The sequence of this TCR beta chain was determined in a study of blood T cell repertoires in COVID-19. Study context: Acute-phase and convalescent COVID-19 samples originated in the United States, Italy and Spain. The analysed material was cDNA or gDNA that came from T cells, B-cell-depleted T cells, or PBMCs.

This CDR3 has 15 residues. The V and J ends lost 5 bases and 9 bases respectively, with 17 bases between them. Germline values: CDR1 SGHAT, CDR2 FQNNGV. Clones were read by immunoSEQ multiplex PCR, and TCRdb kept only the in-frame ones, dropping some. The table includes roughly 380,000 clones, around nine tenths detected once. V and J are TRBV11-2 and TRBJ1-6; possibly TRBD1 for D (5 bases). The clonotype was recovered from a woman aged 35 to 49 with COVID-19, enrolled during active disease. The sequencing input was peripheral blood. The CDR3 DNA reads as TGTGCCAGCAGCGAGATGGGCGGGGCAGGTTCACCCCTCCACTTT. The encoded protein is CASSEMGGAGSPLHF.